This T cell receptor beta chain was documented in a study of blood T cell repertoires in COVID-19. Across the study: From T cells, B-cell-depleted T cells, or PBMCs came the material, which was cDNA or gDNA.

V lost 5 bases and J lost 3, with 14 bases in between. The CDR3 totals 15 residues. CDR1 and CDR2 from the germline V gene are SGHTA and FQGTGA. In the original analysis: By means of reference gene primer amplification, nucleated cell counts were estimated. The table came from immunoSEQ multiplex PCR; TCRdb's copy has only in-frame clones and leaves some out. For V, J and clone size, that table is used; D and trimming come from the DNA. The sample has about 73,000 clones; roughly nine tenths are singletons. The sequenced sample was peripheral blood. The gene calls are TRBV7-3 and TRBJ1-3, with a weak D call TRBD1 (6 bases). The receptor was isolated from an elderly man with acute or convalescent COVID-19. As DNA, the CDR3 is TGTGCCAGCAGCCCCGAGGGGGGGATTGGAAACACCATATATTTT. Its protein product is CASSPEGGIGNTIYF.